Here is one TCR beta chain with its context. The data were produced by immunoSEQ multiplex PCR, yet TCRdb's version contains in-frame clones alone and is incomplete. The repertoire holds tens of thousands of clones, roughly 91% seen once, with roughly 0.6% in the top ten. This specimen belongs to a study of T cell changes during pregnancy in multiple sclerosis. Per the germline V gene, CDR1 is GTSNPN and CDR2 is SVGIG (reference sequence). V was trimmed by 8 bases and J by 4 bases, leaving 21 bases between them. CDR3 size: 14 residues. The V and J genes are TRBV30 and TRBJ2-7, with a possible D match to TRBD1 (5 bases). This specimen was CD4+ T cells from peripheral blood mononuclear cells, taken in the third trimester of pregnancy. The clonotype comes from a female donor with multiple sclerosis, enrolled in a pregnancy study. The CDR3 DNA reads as TGTGCCCGCTCGTCAGGGCTCGCGACTTACGAGCAGTACTTC. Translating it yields CARSSGLATYEQYF. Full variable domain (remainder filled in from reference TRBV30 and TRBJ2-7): SQTIHQWPATLVQPVGSPLSLECTVEGTSNPNLYWYRQAAGRGLQLLFYSVGIGQISSEVPQNLSASRPQDRQFILSSKKLLLSDSGFYLCARSSGLATYEQYFGPGTRLTVT.